Listed here are 22 T cell receptor beta chains from one sample, sequenced in a study of blood T cell repertoires in COVID-19. Libraries were prepared by immunoSEQ multiplex PCR; TCRdb keeps only in-frame clonotypes and omits some of them. The sample carries about 340,000 clones, 70% to 90% recorded once. Sequencing used peripheral blood. These receptors came from a woman in her sixties with COVID-19, enrolled during active disease.

The gene calls are TRBV3-1 (or the pseudogene TRBV3-2) and TRBJ1-1, with D tentatively TRBD1 (5 bases). The V and J ends lost 0 bases and 1 base respectively, with 12 bases between them. The CDR3 length is 16 residues. Germline CDR1 is LGHDT and CDR2 is YNNKEL (reference sequence). This chain's CDR3 is CASSQDFNRQNTEAFF. The CDR3, as DNA: TGTGCCAGCAGCCAAGATTTTAACAGGCAGAACACTGAAGCTTTCTTT.

This chain uses TRBV3-1 (or the pseudogene TRBV3-2) with TRBJ1-2; D is uncertain. CDR3 length equals 11 residues. The V gene's germline CDR1 is LGHDT and CDR2 YNNKEL (reference sequence). Trimming left V 4 bases short and J 8 bases short, with 8 bases between. The CDR3 region is CASSRGEGYTF. The CDR3 bases are TGTGCCAGCAGCCGCGGGGAAGGCTACACCTTC.

The gene calls are TRBV6-2 or TRBV6-3 and TRBJ2-3; the D gene is possibly TRBD1 (6 bases). The germline gives CDR1 MNHEY, CDR2 SVGEGT. Trimming removed 4 bases at V and 3 bases at J, with 20 bases between. The CDR3 runs to 17 residues. DNA for the CDR3: TGTGCCAGCAGTTTCCCTTACAGGGTGGTGAGGACAGATACGCAGTATTTT. This sequence encodes CASSFPYRVVRTDTQYF.

This sequence joins TRBV11-2 and TRBJ1-6, with D perhaps matching TRBD1 (6 bases). CDR1 is SGHAT, CDR2 FQNNGV, per germline. The CDR3 runs to 16 residues. V dropped 1 base and J dropped 9 bases, with 16 bases sitting between them. CDR3 in DNA: TGTGCCAGCAGCTTAGGCAGAGGGCAGGGGCGTTCACCCCTCCACTTT. This translates into CASSLGRGQGRSPLHF.

This clone was seen ten or more times. The chain is built from TRBV4-1 and TRBJ2-1; 8 bases line up with TRBD1. The ends lost 2 bases at V and 7 bases at J; junction bases unmatched: 13. The CDR3 spans 17 residues. The germline CDR1 and CDR2 sequences are MGHRA and YSYEKL. CDR3 DNA: TGCGCCAGCAGCCAATTTACGGGACAGGTGCTAGGGAATGAGCAGTTCTTC. This codes for CASSQFTGQVLGNEQFF.

The gene calls are TRBV12-3 or TRBV12-4 and TRBJ1-1; no clear D gene. With 3 bases removed from V and 8 bases from J, the gap between germline ends came to 7 bases. The CDR3 extends over 11 amino acids. The DNA for the CDR3 is TGTGCCAGCAGTTTCTCGGTAGAAGCTTTCTTT. Translation gives CASSFSVEAFF.

CDR3 loop: CASSLTGGTTDTQYF. In DNA form, the CDR3 reads TGTGCCAGCAGCTTAACGGGGGGGACCACAGATACGCAGTATTTT. The chain couples TRBV7-8 to TRBJ2-3, with 8 bases matching TRBD2. V lost 2 bases, J lost 2 bases, and 3 bases stayed unmatched. CDR3 length: 15 amino acids. Germline V gene sequence: CDR1 SGHVS, CDR2 FQNEAQ.

The CDR3 reads CASSQSPGQVYGYTF. The DNA of the CDR3 is TGTGCCAGCAGTCAGTCCCCGGGACAGGTCTATGGCTACACCTTC. This chain uses TRBV27 with TRBJ1-2; TRBD1 matches 8 bases. The CDR3 has 15 amino acids. V gave up 5 bases and J gave up 4 bases; unmatched junction bases: 9. Germline V gene sequence: CDR1 MNHEY, CDR2 SMNVEV (reference sequence).

The chain carries TRBV10-1 and TRBJ2-3; tentatively, D is TRBD1 (6 bases). The V and J ends lost 4 bases and 3 bases respectively, with 17 bases between them. The CDR3 loop spans 16 amino acids. CDR1 is WNHNN, CDR2 SYGVQD, per germline (reference sequence). The DNA for the CDR3 is TGCGCCAGCAGTGGGGGTCGGGCCCAGGGGACAGATACGCAGTATTTT. Its protein is CASSGGRAQGTDTQYF.

V is TRBV24-1 and J is TRBJ2-1; TRBD1 matches at 7 bases. Trimming at V came to 3 bases and at J to 5 bases, leaving 9 bases not matched to a gene. CDR1 and CDR2 from the germline V gene are KGHDR and SFDVKD. The CDR3 is 16 residues long. The CDR3 DNA sequence: TGTGCCACCAGTGATAGCCAGGGGGTAACGAACAATGAGCAGTTCTTC. Its translation: CATSDSQGVTNNEQFF.

The chain uses TRBV5-1 and TRBJ1-3; D remains unclear. This CDR3 comprises 13 residues. V lost 4 bases, J lost 0 bases, and 5 bases lay in between. Germline CDR1 and CDR2: SGHRS and YFSETQ. The CDR3 loop reads CASSESSGNTIYF. CDR3 sequence (DNA): TGCGCCAGCAGCGAGAGCTCTGGAAACACCATATATTTT. Complete variable domain (other parts from reference TRBV5-1 and TRBJ1-3): KAGVTQTPRYLIKTRGQQVTLSCSPISGHRSVSWYQQTPGQGLQFLFEYFSETQRNKGNFPGRFSGRQFSNSRSEMNVSTLELGDSALYLCASSESSGNTIYFGEGSWLTVV.

This clone was seen only once. The rearrangement links TRBV9 to TRBJ2-3; the D gene is possibly TRBD2 (7 bases). The ends were cut back, 6 bases at V and 3 bases at J, with 17 bases in the middle. Germline CDR1 and CDR2: SGDLS and YYNGEE. The CDR3 covers 15 residues. The CDR3 coding sequence is TGTGCCAGCAACCCATATGCGGGGGCTACAGATACGCAGTATTTT. Its protein is CASNPYAGATDTQYF.

CDR3: CASSQDYRVGEQYF. In DNA form, the CDR3 reads TGCGCCAGCAGCCAAGATTATCGGGTGGGCGAGCAGTACTTC. The chain combines TRBV4-3 with TRBJ2-7; D is unresolved. Deletions cut 0 bases from V and 6 bases from J, with 12 bases between. The CDR3 is 14 residues long. Germline V lookup: CDR1 LGHNA, CDR2 YSLEER.

V usage is TRBV4-1 and J usage is TRBJ2-5, with TRBD2 matching over 8 bases. The CDR3 is 17 residues long. Per germline, CDR1 MGHRA and CDR2 YSYEKL. V gave up 6 bases and J gave up 4 bases; unmatched junction bases: 16. In nucleotides, the CDR3 is TGCGCCAGCAGTCTCTACCCCGGGGGTAGCGGGGCAGAGACCCAGTACTTC. Protein product: CASSLYPGGSGAETQYF.

The chain has TRBV6-4 and TRBJ1-2, with D perhaps matching TRBD1 (6 bases). The V gene's germline CDR1 is MRHNA and CDR2 SNTAGT. With 5 bases removed from V and 9 bases from J, the gap between germline ends came to 16 bases. The CDR3 contains 13 residues. The CDR3 DNA reads TGTGCCAGCAGTAGGGGACACGCGCAGAGCTACACCTTC. Translated: CASSRGHAQSYTF.

The chain carries TRBV4-2 and TRBJ2-7; no clear D gene. The CDR3 has 14 residues. Germline lookup yields CDR1 LGHNA and CDR2 YNFKEQ. With 0 bases removed from V and 3 bases from J, the gap between germline ends came to 9 bases. The CDR3 bases are TGTGCCAGCAGCCAAGATCAACAAGTCTACGAGCAGTACTTC. This gives the protein CASSQDQQVYEQYF.

In regard to this clone: One end of the junction varies from germline; a read error may be responsible. This chain connects TRBV12-3 or TRBV12-4 to TRBJ1-3; no firm D call. There are 13 residues in the CDR3. In DNA, the CDR3 is TGTGCCAGCAGCTTAGAGAGAGGAAACACCATATATTTT. It translates to CASSLERGNTIYF.

This chain joins TRBV27 and TRBJ1-2, with TRBD1 identical over 7 bases. V shed 10 bases and J 8 bases; nucleotides not matched to a gene: 10. The CDR3 spans 12 residues. The V gene's germline CDR1 is MNHEY and CDR2 SMNVEV (reference sequence). CDR3 sequence: CATKTGVWGYTF. The CDR3 DNA reads TGTGCCACCAAAACAGGGGTGTGGGGCTACACCTTC.

J is TRBJ2-7 and V is TRBV5-1; 14 nucleotides line up with TRBD2. The CDR3 totals 19 residues. Germline CDR1 is SGHRS and CDR2 is YFSETQ. V shed 0 bases, J shed 3 bases, and the junction held 11 bases outside the gene matches. CDR3 amino acids: CASSLAHGLAGGRLYEQYF. Here the CDR3 DNA reads TGCGCCAGCAGCTTGGCACACGGACTAGCGGGGGGCCGACTCTACGAGCAGTACTTC.

This sequence joins TRBV5-1 and TRBJ2-7; 9 nucleotides line up with TRBD2. The CDR3 is made up of 14 amino acids. V was clipped by 3 bases and J by 4 bases; unmatched bases: 5. Germline V CDR1 and CDR2: SGHRS, YFSETQ. This chain's CDR3 is CASSWASGDYEQYF. In DNA form, the CDR3 reads TGCGCCAGCAGCTGGGCTAGCGGGGATTACGAGCAGTACTTC.

The chain joins TRBV3-1 (or the pseudogene TRBV3-2) to TRBJ1-1; 7 bases are a match to TRBD1. The V gene end was trimmed by 3 bases and the J gene end by 9 bases; junction bases not matched to a gene: 10. CDR3 length: 14 residues. CDR1 is LGHDT and CDR2 is YNNKEL in the germline V gene (reference sequence). The CDR3: CASSHEDRTKKAFF. DNA for the CDR3: TGTGCCAGCAGCCATGAGGACAGGACGAAAAAAGCTTTCTTT.

The rearrangement joins TRBV19 to TRBJ2-7; 7 nucleotides agree with TRBD2. The V gene's germline CDR1 is LNHDA and CDR2 SQIVND (reference sequence). The CDR3 length is 14 residues. V was pared by 1 base and J by 3 bases, with 3 bases of the junction left unmatched. The CDR3 bases are TGTGCCAGTAGTATAGTAAGCGGGGACTACGAGCAGTACTTC. Amino acid sequence: CASSIVSGDYEQYF.